These 30 T cell receptor beta chains were all obtained from the same sample, sequenced in a study of T cell responses to AZD1222 COVID-19 vaccine. Assay used: immunoSEQ multiplex PCR; TCRdb lists only in-frame clones, some missing. The table has approximately 130,000 clones, 80% to 95% seen once. The sequencing used peripheral blood, collected on day 0 of AZD1222 vaccination. Receptors originate from an adult in good health.

The genes are TRBV6-4 and TRBJ1-4, with D tentatively TRBD1 (6 bases). The CDR3 is made up of 15 amino acids. The germline V and J ends were trimmed by 0 bases and 3 bases, with 8 bases remaining between them. Germline V gene data show CDR1 as MRHNA and CDR2 as SNTAGT. CDR3 protein: CASSDSGQPNEKLFF. CDR3 bases: TGTGCCAGCAGTGACTCTGGACAGCCTAATGAAAAACTGTTTTTT.

The chain has TRBV11-2 and TRBJ1-1, with D possibly TRBD1 on 6 matching bases. CDR1 SGHAT and CDR2 FQNNGV come from the germline V gene. CDR3 length: 12 amino acids. The V end lost 5 bases, the J end lost 9 bases, and 13 bases lay between the germline ends. The CDR3 DNA sequence: TGTGCCAGCAGCCCATTCCAGGGGAAAGCTTTCTTT. As protein: CASSPFQGKAFF.

The chain carries TRBV4-3 and TRBJ1-5; D gene ambiguous. Per germline, CDR1 LGHNA and CDR2 YSLEER. CDR3 length: 14 amino acids. With 1 base removed from V and 3 bases from J, the gap between germline ends came to 7 bases. CDR3 residues: CASSQVRSNQPQHF. In DNA, the CDR3 is TGCGCCAGCAGCCAAGTACGGTCCAATCAGCCCCAGCATTTT.

This chain joins TRBV29-1 and TRBJ1-2, with 8 bases aligning to TRBD1. V lost 4 bases to trimming and J lost 4 bases; unmatched junction nucleotides: 2. CDR3 length equals 12 residues. Germline CDR1 reads SQVTM; CDR2 reads ANQGSEA. CDR3 sequence (DNA): TGCAGCGTTGGGGACAGGTTCTATGGCTACACCTTC. Protein: CSVGDRFYGYTF. The variable domain in full, with the rest retrieved from reference TRBV29-1 and TRBJ1-2, is SAVISQKPSRDICQRGTSLTIQCQVDSQVTMMFWYRQQPGQSLTLIATANQGSEATYESGFVIDKFPISRPNLTFSTLTVSNMSPEDSSIYLCSVGDRFYGYTFGSGTRLTVV.

The chain combines TRBV29-1 with TRBJ1-5; no clear D. Germline V gene data show CDR1 as SQVTM and CDR2 as ANQGSEA. V gave up 4 bases and J gave up 1 base, with 11 bases separating them. The CDR3 has 14 amino acids. The CDR3, as DNA: TGCAGCGTTGGAGGTAGTGAGAGCAATCAGCCCCAGCATTTT. Residues: CSVGGSESNQPQHF.

The chain is built from TRBV11-2 and TRBJ1-1, with TRBD1 as a possible D gene (6 bases). This CDR3 has 16 amino acids. V lost 5 bases and J lost 1, with 17 bases in between. From germline, CDR1 is SGHAT and CDR2 FQNNGV. The CDR3 region has the DNA TGTGCCAGCAGCGAAACAGGGAGGGGGGGGAACACTGAAGCTTTCTTT. This gives the protein CASSETGRGGNTEAFF.

J is TRBJ1-1 and V is TRBV23-1, with D perhaps matching TRBD1 (5 bases). TRBV23-1 is an ORF; its function is uncertain. V was trimmed by 8 bases and J by 0 bases, leaving 19 bases between them. The CDR3 extends over 16 amino acids. In DNA form, the CDR3 reads TGCGCCAGCCTTAAAGGGGCAGGGCCGATGAACACTGAAGCTTTCTTT. Its protein product is CASLKGAGPMNTEAFF.

The chain couples TRBV7-3 to TRBJ2-7; D not certain. V lost 2 bases, J lost 2 bases, and 10 bases lay in between. The CDR3 covers 14 residues. Germline-derived CDR1 and CDR2 are SGHTA and FQGTGA. The CDR3 sequence: CASSLDGNTYEQYF. The CDR3 DNA is TGTGCCAGCAGCTTAGATGGGAATACCTACGAGCAGTACTTC. The full variable domain, in which reference TRBV7-3 and TRBJ2-7 provide the parts outside the CDR3, is GAGVSQTPSNKVTEKGKYVELRCDPISGHTALYWYRQSLGQGPEFLIYFQGTGAADDSGLPNDRFFAVRPEGSVSTLKIQRTERGDSAVYLCASSLDGNTYEQYFGPGTRLTVT.

The gene calls are TRBV2 and TRBJ1-6; TRBD1 matches at 10 bases. CDR3 size: 15 residues. Germline V gene sequence: CDR1 SNHLY, CDR2 FYNNEI. The V gene end was trimmed by 3 bases and the J gene end by 9 bases; junction bases not matched to a gene: 5. The CDR3 loop is CASSEGTGEGSPLHF. In nucleotides, the CDR3 is TGTGCCAGCAGTGAGGGGACAGGGGAAGGTTCACCCCTCCACTTT.

V gene TRBV5-1 combines with J gene TRBJ2-1; no reliable D call. Germline V gene lookup returns CDR1 SGHRS and CDR2 YFSETQ. V dropped 1 base and J dropped 7 bases, with 6 bases sitting between them. This CDR3 has 12 residues. The CDR3 nucleotides are TGCGCCAGCAGCTTGACGCTTAATGAGCAGTTCTTC. Encoded protein: CASSLTLNEQFF.

The chain is built from TRBV5-6 and TRBJ2-1; a weak D match, TRBD1 (6 bases). The CDR3 runs to 13 residues. Germline CDR1 SGHDT, CDR2 YYEEEE. V shed 1 base and J shed 7 bases, with 9 bases lying between them. CDR3 nucleotide sequence: TGTGCCAGCAGCTTGACAGGGAGAAATGAGCAGTTCTTC. Translating it yields CASSLTGRNEQFF. Based on the CDR3 plus reference TRBV5-6 and TRBJ2-1, the full variable domain is DAGVTQSPTHLIKTRGQQVTLRCSPKSGHDTVSWYQQALGQGPQFIFQYYEEEERQRGNFPDRFSGHQFPNYSSELNVNALLLGDSALYLCASSLTGRNEQFFGPGTRLTVL.

This clone was seen just once. This sequence joins TRBV28 and TRBJ1-2; 10 bases align to TRBD1. This CDR3 is built from 16 residues. V was pared by 1 base and J by 8 bases, with 10 bases of the junction left unmatched. Looked up from germline, CDR1 is MDHEN and CDR2 is SYDVKM. DNA of the CDR3: TGTGCCAGCAGTTTATTAACCGGGACAGGGGTCGGCGGCTACACCTTC. This translates into CASSLLTGTGVGGYTF.

The chain recombines TRBV27 with TRBJ2-5; 11 bases are shared with TRBD2. V dropped 0 bases and J dropped 0; count of bases not matched to a gene: 9. CDR1 and CDR2 (germline): MNHEY, SMNVEV (reference sequence). This CDR3 is 19 amino acids long. Written as DNA, the CDR3 is TGTGCCAGCAGTTTATCAGGGCTAGCGGGAGGCCCGTACCAAGAGACCCAGTACTTC. Protein sequence: CASSLSGLAGGPYQETQYF.

This chain links TRBV7-8 with TRBJ1-1; D might be TRBD1 (6 bases). The CDR3 totals 12 residues. V lost 6 bases, J lost 10 bases, and 15 bases lay in between. The germline gives CDR1 SGHVS, CDR2 FQNEAQ. This CDR3 is CASSSTGFTAFF. The CDR3 DNA sequence: TGTGCCAGCAGTTCAACAGGGTTTACAGCTTTCTTT.

This rearrangement joins TRBV7-2 to TRBJ1-1; no clear D. CDR3 length: 12 amino acids. The V gene lost 4 bases and the J gene lost 1 base, with 4 bases spanning the gap. Germline-derived CDR1 and CDR2 are SGHTA and FQGNSA. This chain's CDR3 is CASSSPNTEAFF. DNA of the CDR3: TGTGCCAGCAGCTCCCCGAACACTGAAGCTTTCTTT. The full variable domain, its missing parts supplied by reference TRBV7-2 and TRBJ1-1, is GAGVSQSPSNKVTEKGKDVELRCDPISGHTALYWYRQSLGQGLEFLIYFQGNSAPDKSGLPSDRFSAERTGGSVSTLTIQRTQQEDSAVYLCASSSPNTEAFFGQGTRLTVV.

V and J are TRBV3-1 (or the pseudogene TRBV3-2) and TRBJ2-7; possible D gene TRBD1, 7 bases. Germline loops: CDR1 LGHDT, CDR2 YNNKEL (reference sequence). Trimming stripped 1 base from V and 0 bases from J, with 13 bases between. The CDR3 contains 16 residues. CDR3 nucleotides: TGTGCCAGCAGCCAAGTCAGGGGGAGGTCCTCCTACGAGCAGTACTTC. Translation gives CASSQVRGRSSYEQYF.

The gene calls are TRBV6-5 and TRBJ2-7, with a possible D match to TRBD2 (6 bases). The CDR3 covers 14 residues. Germline assignment: CDR1 MNHEY and CDR2 SVGAGI. The V end lost 4 bases, the J end lost 2 bases, and 12 bases lay between the germline ends. This CDR3 reads CASSSSGSPYEQYF. DNA of the CDR3: TGTGCCAGCAGTTCATCCGGGAGCCCCTACGAGCAGTACTTC.

V usage is TRBV9 and J usage is TRBJ2-7; 8 bases agree with TRBD2. Germline CDR1 reads SGDLS; CDR2 reads YYNGEE. The length of the CDR3 is 14 residues. V was clipped by 3 bases and J by 6 bases; unmatched bases: 8. The CDR3 bases are TGTGCCAGCAGCGCCGGGACTAGTATGGGCGAGCAGTACTTC. Protein: CASSAGTSMGEQYF.

On this clone itself: Germline and junction disagree at one end, which may indicate a read error. This rearrangement joins TRBV7-7 to TRBJ1-6; D ambiguous. CDR1 SSHAT and CDR2 FNYEAQ come from the germline V gene (reference sequence). CDR3 length equals 15 residues. The CDR3 protein is CASSLVEETNSPLHF. The CDR3 DNA follows: TGTGCTAGCAGCTTAGTCGAGGAGACGAATTCACCCCTCCACTTT.

This chain connects TRBV15 to TRBJ2-7; D is possibly TRBD1 (6 bases). There are 15 residues in the CDR3. Trimming took off 1 base at V and 6 bases at J, with 16 bases between the two ends. CDR1 is LNHNV and CDR2 is YYDKDF in the germline V gene (reference sequence). The CDR3 nucleotides are TGTGCCACCAGCAGAGTTTCGGCGGACAGCGTCGAGCAGTACTTC. It specifies CATSRVSADSVEQYF.

In this sample, this clone turned up once. CDR3 loop: CASSLTGNTEAFF. The CDR3 nucleotides read TGTGCCAGCAGTTTAACAGGGAACACTGAAGCTTTCTTT. V is TRBV6-5 and J is TRBJ1-1; perhaps TRBD1 as D (5 bases). Deletions cut 4 bases from V and 1 base from J, with 7 bases between. In germline, CDR1 is MNHEY, CDR2 SVGAGI. This CDR3 has 13 amino acids.

This clone has only one observation. The chain carries TRBV19 and TRBJ1-2; no definite D call. The CDR3 extends over 15 amino acids. V was clipped by 6 bases and J by 0 bases, with 14 bases between them. Germline assignment: CDR1 LNHDA and CDR2 SQIVND (reference sequence). CDR3 nucleotides: TGTGCCAGTAGGAGTAACATCGGCGCTAACTATGGCTACACCTTC. This gives the protein CASRSNIGANYGYTF.

The rearrangement joins TRBV4-3 to TRBJ1-2; TRBD1 is a possible D gene (6 bases). The CDR3 covers 16 residues. Germline values: CDR1 LGHNA, CDR2 YSLEER. Trimming cost V 0 bases and J 4 bases, with 15 bases left between them. The chain's CDR3 is CASSQEPRDTPYGYTF. As DNA, the CDR3 is TGCGCCAGCAGCCAAGAGCCCCGGGACACGCCCTATGGCTACACCTTC.

The V call is TRBV5-1, the J call TRBJ1-1; 8 bases align to TRBD1. Losses at the gene ends were 1 base for V and 4 bases for J; bases not matched to a gene: 3. This CDR3 contains 14 residues. CDR1 is SGHRS, CDR2 YFSETQ, per germline. CDR3 coding DNA: TGCGCCAGCAGCTTGAACACAGGGGGCACTGAAGCTTTCTTT. Translating gives CASSLNTGGTEAFF. Using reference TRBV5-1 and TRBJ1-1 for the parts outside the CDR3, the full variable domain is KAGVTQTPRYLIKTRGQQVTLSCSPISGHRSVSWYQQTPGQGLQFLFEYFSETQRNKGNFPGRFSGRQFSNSRSEMNVSTLELGDSALYLCASSLNTGGTEAFFGQGTRLTVV.

The chain is built from TRBV6-2 or TRBV6-3 and TRBJ2-7, with 7 nucleotides matching TRBD1. Losses at the gene ends were 5 bases for V and 4 bases for J; bases not matched to a gene: 8. From germline, CDR1 is MNHEY and CDR2 SVGEGT. The CDR3 length is 14 residues. The CDR3 spells CASSRTGLRYEQYF. CDR3 DNA sequence: TGTGCCAGCAGTAGGACAGGTCTCAGGTACGAGCAGTACTTC.

V is TRBV4-1 and J is TRBJ1-1; TRBD1 agrees at 7 bases. This CDR3 has 13 amino acids. Looked up from germline, CDR1 is MGHRA and CDR2 is YSYEKL. The J segment lost 10 bases and the V segment lost 1 base, leaving 6 bases of the junction unmatched. DNA for the CDR3: TGCGCCAGCAGCCAAGTCAGGGGGGAGGTAGCTTTCTTT. Amino acids: CASSQVRGEVAFF.

The CDR3 region is CASSVDGGFNTEAFF. The CDR3 DNA is TGTGCCAGCAGCGTAGATGGAGGGTTCAACACTGAAGCTTTCTTT. The chain recombines TRBV9 with TRBJ1-1, with D uncertain. CDR1 and CDR2 from the germline V gene are SGDLS and YYNGEE. The ends were cut back, 0 bases at V and 2 bases at J, with 11 bases in the middle. The CDR3 runs 15 residues.

The rearrangement links TRBV7-8 to TRBJ2-5; possibly TRBD1 for D (6 bases). This CDR3 is built from 14 residues. V dropped 1 base and J dropped 4 bases, with 10 bases sitting between them. CDR1 SGHVS and CDR2 FQNEAQ come from the germline V gene. The CDR3 region has the DNA TGTGCCAGCAGCTTAGGGACAGTAAGAGAGACCCAGTACTTC. It yields the protein CASSLGTVRETQYF.

The chain uses TRBV4-2 and TRBJ2-7; 12 bases map to TRBD1. Germline-derived CDR1 and CDR2 are LGHNA and YNFKEQ. V shed 0 bases, J shed 6 bases, and the junction held 6 bases outside the gene matches. The CDR3 extends over 16 amino acids. CDR3 DNA: TGTGCCAGCAGCCAAGAGCTGGGACAGGGGGCGACCGAGCAGTACTTC. Amino acid sequence: CASSQELGQGATEQYF.

In this sample, this clone turned up once. This chain connects TRBV10-1 to TRBJ1-1; tentative D call: TRBD1 (5 bases). The CDR3 length is 14 residues. Trimming shortened V by 11 bases and J by 4 bases, and 20 bases separated the two germline ends. Germline V gene lookup returns CDR1 WNHNN and CDR2 SYGVQD (reference sequence). Written as DNA, the CDR3 is TGCGCCGCACCCGGCGGGGCAGAGAGCACTGAAGCTTTCTTT. Amino acid sequence: CAAPGGAESTEAFF.